The rows below give T cell receptor beta chains drawn from one sample of a study of blood T cell repertoires in COVID-19. Here immunoSEQ multiplex PCR was the method, and the copy in TCRdb shows in-frame clones only, minus some. The sample holds roughly 150,000 clones, around 85% seen once. Sequencing input: PBMCs or T cells enriched from blood (not recorded which). The receptors come from a woman aged 40-49 years with acute COVID-19. Both conserved end residues are part of each CDR3.

>TRBJ1-2|TRBV9
CASSSQGQGKFGYTF
>TRBJ1-6|TRBV2
CASTEGPSPLHF
>TRBJ2-3|TRBV5-6
CASSRISGRASPDTQYF
>TRBJ1-1|TRBV19
CASSIATGAPGTEAFF
>TRBJ1-1|TRBV18
CASSNGAEAFF
>TRBJ2-7|TRBV11-1
CASSLAGTGSFYEQYF
>TRBJ2-7|TRBV10-2
CASSQGLAGAYEQYF
>TRBJ1-2|TRBV9
CASSVDTDYGYTF
>TRBJ1-4|TRBV2
CASSEAGAGNEKLFF
>TRBJ1-5|TRBV7-8
CASSLEGQGNQPQHF
>TRBJ2-2|TRBV24-1
CATSDFRGTGVYTGELFF
>TRBJ2-1|TRBV12-5
CASGLGLAGISEQFF
>TRBJ2-5|TRBV18
CASSAGQQETQYF
>TRBJ1-2|TRBV11-3
CASSSPGTGANGYTF
>TRBJ2-7|TRBV28
CASSSSGGEQYF
>TRBJ2-5|TRBV5-1
CASSYQGETQYF